Presented here are 30 T cell receptor beta chains from one specimen sequenced in a study of T cells in Graves' hyperthyroidism and ophthalmopathy. RNA transcripts were the template for amplifying TCR beta CDR3 regions. HTBI primers were used for first-round RT-PCR of the TCR CDR3. TCRdb independently ran MiXCR on the multiplex PCR reads; one entry per CDR3 protein. The sample has around 340,000 distinct CDR3 sequences, roughly 17% seen once. Sequenced input: blood. The source is a woman in her twenties or thirties with Graves' hyperthyroidism that later progressed to Graves' ophthalmopathy.

This clonotype was recorded only once. One end of the junction is discordant with germline, which a read error may explain. The gene calls are TRBV18 and TRBJ1-5; TRBD1 might be the D (5 bases). Germline lookup yields CDR1 KGHSH and CDR2 LQKENI. CDR3 length: 16 amino acids. In DNA form, the CDR3 reads TGTGCCAGCTCCCCACGGGGGACTCGCGGCAATCAGCCCCAGCATTTT. Translation: CASSPRGTRGNQPQHF.

This clonotype showed up many times. The chain combines TRBV5-1 with TRBJ2-7, with D maybe TRBD2 (5 bases). This CDR3 is built from 15 residues. The ends were cut back, 0 bases at V and 3 bases at J, with 13 bases in the middle. Germline V gene sequence: CDR1 SGHRS, CDR2 YFSETQ. DNA for the CDR3: TGCGCCAGCAGCTTGGTATCCGGGATGCACTACGAGCAGTACTTC. Its translation is CASSLVSGMHYEQYF. Combining the CDR3 with reference TRBV5-1 and TRBJ2-7 gives the whole variable domain KAGVTQTPRYLIKTRGQQVTLSCSPISGHRSVSWYQQTPGQGLQFLFEYFSETQRNKGNFPGRFSGRQFSNSRSEMNVSTLELGDSALYLCASSLVSGMHYEQYFGPGTRLTVT.

At least ten counts were recorded for this clonotype. The chain recombines TRBV30 with TRBJ2-1; 7 bases fit TRBD1. Trimming removed 0 bases from V and 4 bases from J; junction bases left unmatched: 6. The CDR3 length is 15 residues. Per the germline V gene, CDR1 is GTSNPN and CDR2 is SVGIG (reference sequence). The CDR3 reads CAWSVGQGEYNEQFF. CDR3 DNA: TGTGCCTGGAGTGTAGGTCAGGGGGAATACAATGAGCAGTTCTTC.

The rearrangement links TRBV20-1 to TRBJ2-7, with D tentatively TRBD1 or TRBD2 (6 bases each). Germline lookup yields CDR1 DFQATT and CDR2 SNEGSKA (reference sequence). This CDR3 comprises 13 residues. The V end lost 6 bases, the J end lost 2 bases, and 14 bases lay between the germline ends. The CDR3 region is CSAQEGGTYEQYF. The CDR3 coding sequence is TGCAGTGCCCAAGAGGGGGGCACCTACGAGCAGTACTTC.

This clonotype occurred a few times. The chain has TRBV6-1 and TRBJ2-2; 9 nucleotides align to TRBD2. The trim removed 6 bases at V and 4 bases at J, leaving 3 bases unmatched. This CDR3 contains 14 residues. Germline CDR1 and CDR2: MNHNS and SASEGT. As DNA, the CDR3 is TGTGCCAGCAGGGGACTAGCCGGCACCGGGGAGCTGTTTTTT. It specifies CASRGLAGTGELFF.

At least ten counts were recorded for this clonotype. The junction and the germline gene differ at one end; a read error may be behind it. The rearrangement links TRBV7-7 to TRBJ2-3; D may be TRBD2 (7 bases). The CDR3 is 13 residues long. Germline loops: CDR1 SSHAT, CDR2 FNYEAQ (reference sequence). DNA for the CDR3: TGTGCTAGCAGCTCTGGGGGGGCAGGTACGCAGTATTTT. Translation: CASSSGGAGTQYF.

The J gene is TRBJ2-2, the V gene TRBV4-1; maybe TRBD2 (5 bases). V was clipped by 1 base and J by 1 base, with 13 bases between them. Per germline, CDR1 MGHRA and CDR2 YSYEKL. This CDR3 is built from 17 residues. The CDR3 DNA reads TGCGCCAGCAGCCAAGGTTTCGCTAGCAAGAACACCGGGGAGCTGTTTTTT. Amino acids: CASSQGFASKNTGELFF.

This clonotype was recorded at least ten times. One junction end does not reproduce the germline sequence, and a read error may be involved. The V call is TRBV27, the J call TRBJ2-3, with a possible D match to TRBD2 (5 bases). CDR3 length equals 13 residues. Per germline, CDR1 MNHEY and CDR2 SMNVEV (reference sequence). For the CDR3, the DNA is TGTGCCACCAGTGAGGGCCTGCTAGATACGCAGTATTTT. Encoded protein: CATSEGLLDTQYF.

In the case of this clonotype: A much larger clone lies a single base off, so this may be a read error. This chain uses TRBV6-1 with TRBJ1-1; D might be TRBD1 (6 bases). From germline, CDR1 is MNHNS and CDR2 SASEGT. There are 15 residues in the CDR3. CDR3 amino acids: CPSSPAGTLNTEAFF. CDR3 nucleotides: TGTCCCAGCAGTCCCGCCGGGACATTGAACACTGAAGCCTTCTTT.

The chain recombines TRBV19 with TRBJ1-5; 7 bases fit TRBD1. This CDR3 has 19 amino acids. Trimming removed 1 base from V and 1 base from J; junction bases left unmatched: 13. CDR1 LNHDA and CDR2 SQIVND come from the germline V gene (reference sequence). Written as DNA, the CDR3 is TGTGCCAGTAGTATAGGAAGGGACAGAGGCCGATGGAGCAATCAGCCCCAGCATTTT. Amino acids: CASSIGRDRGRWSNQPQHF.

This clonotype was seen many times. The chain combines TRBV7-2 with TRBJ2-7; D gene unclear. Germline V gene data show CDR1 as SGHTA and CDR2 as FQGNSA. This CDR3 comprises 13 residues. Trimming shortened V by 1 base and J by 2 bases, and 6 bases separated the two germline ends. The CDR3 loop reads CASSLGITYEQYF. The DNA of the CDR3 is TGTGCCAGCAGCTTAGGCATTACCTACGAGCAGTACTTC. Using reference TRBV7-2 and TRBJ2-7 for the parts outside the CDR3, the full variable domain is GAGVSQSPSNKVTEKGKDVELRCDPISGHTALYWYRQSLGQGLEFLIYFQGNSAPDKSGLPSDRFSAERTGGSVSTLTIQRTQQEDSAVYLCASSLGITYEQYFGPGTRLTVT.

This clonotype was observed at least ten times. This chain uses TRBV6-1 with TRBJ1-1; D is unresolved. Germline V gene lookup returns CDR1 MNHNS and CDR2 SASEGT. Trimming pared 2 bases from V and 6 bases from J, leaving 13 bases between. This CDR3 is 14 amino acids long. In DNA form, the CDR3 reads TGTGCCAGCAGTGAACGGGAGGGAATCGCTGAAGCTTTCTTT. Its translation: CASSEREGIAEAFF.

This clonotype has ten or more counts. This chain uses TRBV18 with TRBJ2-5; no reliable D call. The CDR3 is 15 amino acids. V was pared by 2 bases and J by 2 bases, with 12 bases between. Germline V gives CDR1 KGHSH, CDR2 LQKENI. The CDR3 spells CASSPAGPKQETQYF. The CDR3 DNA is TGTGCCAGCTCACCAGCAGGACCTAAACAAGAGACCCAGTACTTC.

Many counts were recorded for this clonotype. In nucleotides, the CDR3 is TGCAGCGTTGAGAAGACAGGGAACGTCGGGGAGACCCAGTACTTC. Translation: CSVEKTGNVGETQYF. The chain recombines TRBV29-1 with TRBJ2-5, with TRBD1 matching 7 bases. Germline CDR1 reads SQVTM; CDR2 reads ANQGSEA. V lost 3 bases and J lost 5; bases outside the gene matches: 12. The CDR3 runs 15 residues.

This clonotype was observed at least ten times. The CDR3 sequence is CASGITDTQYF. The CDR3, as DNA: TGTGCTAGTGGCATTACAGATACGCAGTATTTT. This rearrangement joins TRBV12-5 to TRBJ2-3; unclear D gene. The CDR3 length is 11 residues. V gave up 6 bases and J gave up 3 bases, with 4 bases separating them. CDR1 and CDR2 from the germline V gene are LGHNT and FRNRAP.

This clonotype was counted many times. This chain joins TRBV7-8 and TRBJ2-5; possible D gene TRBD2, 5 bases. The V and J ends lost 1 base and 4 bases respectively, with 16 bases between them. The CDR3 is 16 residues long. The germline V gene encodes CDR1 SGHVS and CDR2 FQNEAQ. The CDR3 here is CASSLVGGLPVETQYF. The CDR3 DNA reads as TGTGCCAGCAGCTTAGTTGGAGGACTGCCTGTAGAGACCCAGTACTTC. The whole variable domain, filled in from reference TRBV7-8 and TRBJ2-5, reads GAGVSQSPRYKVAKRGQDVALRCDPISGHVSLFWYQQALGQGPEFLTYFQNEAQLDKSGLPSDRFFAERPEGSVSTLKIQRTQQEDSAVYLCASSLVGGLPVETQYFGPGTRLLVL.

This clonotype was counted only a few times. The chain couples TRBV20-1 to TRBJ1-1; D remains ambiguous. Trimming took off 5 bases at V and 1 base at J, with 14 bases between the two ends. This CDR3 spans 14 amino acids. Germline values: CDR1 DFQATT, CDR2 SNEGSKA (reference sequence). The CDR3 DNA follows: TGCAGTGCTCGCACCCCGGGGAGGAACACTGAAGCTTTCTTT. Protein product: CSARTPGRNTEAFF.

The rearrangement links TRBV5-1 to TRBJ1-3; TRBD1 is a possible D gene (6 bases). Germline V CDR1 and CDR2: SGHRS, YFSETQ. V lost 2 bases to trimming and J lost 0 bases, with 9 bases between them. CDR3 length: 15 residues. The CDR3 bases are TGCGCCAGCAGCTTACAGGGCGGCTCTGGAAACACCATATATTTT. This codes for CASSLQGGSGNTIYF.

This chain joins TRBV29-1 and TRBJ1-2, with 10 bases fitting TRBD1. V lost 5 bases to trimming and J lost 3 bases; unmatched junction nucleotides: 3. Germline V CDR1 and CDR2: SQVTM, ANQGSEA. The CDR3 length is 13 residues. CDR3 amino acids: CSVTGTGDYGYTF. The CDR3 coding sequence is TGCAGCGTTACCGGGACAGGGGACTATGGCTACACCTTC.

This clonotype was observed at least ten times. The chain combines TRBV12-5 with TRBJ2-5, with a tentative D call TRBD1 (6 bases). V was clipped by 8 bases and J by 1 base, with 14 bases between them. The V gene's germline CDR1 is LGHNT and CDR2 FRNRAP. This CDR3 is 14 amino acids long. The CDR3 here is CASQVGGLQETQYF. The CDR3 nucleotides read TGTGCTAGTCAGGTTGGGGGCCTCCAAGAGACCCAGTACTTC.

This clonotype appeared many times. This chain joins TRBV10-3 and TRBJ1-2; 8 positions agree with TRBD1. The CDR3 has 16 residues. Germline trimming cut 6 bases from V and 5 bases from J; bases unmatched to any gene: 14. Germline CDR1 reads ENHRY; CDR2 reads SYGVKD. The CDR3 nucleotides read TGTGCCATCAGCCGGACCCAGACAGGGGTGGGGTATGGCTACACCTTC. Amino acid sequence: CAISRTQTGVGYGYTF.

This clonotype was seen repeatedly, ten times or more. The genes are TRBV27 and TRBJ2-5, with a weak D call TRBD2 (5 bases). Deletions cut 6 bases from V and 3 bases from J, with 8 bases between. Germline V gives CDR1 MNHEY, CDR2 SMNVEV (reference sequence). There are 12 residues in the CDR3. The CDR3 nucleotides are TGTGCCAGCAGGGGAGAAAAAGAGACCCAGTACTTC. It codes for CASRGEKETQYF.

This clonotype was detected ten times or more. This chain links TRBV27 with TRBJ1-5; 8 bases align to TRBD1. Trimming at V came to 5 bases and at J to 3 bases, leaving 6 bases not matched to a gene. The CDR3 covers 15 residues. In germline, CDR1 is MNHEY, CDR2 SMNVEV (reference sequence). CDR3 protein: CASSPRTGINQPQHF. The CDR3 DNA reads as TGTGCCAGCAGTCCGCGGACAGGGATCAATCAGCCCCAGCATTTT.

The chain has TRBV28 and TRBJ2-7; 7 bases match TRBD2. Germline values: CDR1 MDHEN, CDR2 SYDVKM. The V segment lost 6 bases and the J segment 0 bases; nucleotides outside the gene matches: 2. The CDR3 is 13 amino acids. DNA of the CDR3: TGTGCCAGCAGACTAGCGAGCTCCTACGAGCAGTACTTC. It yields the protein CASRLASSYEQYF.

The rearrangement joins TRBV12-3 or TRBV12-4 to TRBJ2-7; TRBD2 agrees at 10 bases. The CDR3 contains 14 residues. The V gene end was trimmed by 7 bases and the J gene end by 3 bases; junction bases not matched to a gene: 6. CDR3 DNA sequence: TGTGCCAGCACCCTAGCGGGAGTGGGCTACGAGCAGTACTTC. Its translation is CASTLAGVGYEQYF.

This clonotype has more than one count but fewer than ten. The chain is built from TRBV6-2 or TRBV6-3 and TRBJ2-7; TRBD1 matches 9 bases. V lost 1 base, J lost 5 bases, and 9 bases stayed unmatched. CDR1 and CDR2 (germline): MNHEY, SVGEGT. The CDR3 runs 16 residues. The CDR3 bases are TGTGCCAGCAGTTACTGGGGGACAGGGCCGAGGGACGAGCAGTACTTC. Residues: CASSYWGTGPRDEQYF.

This clonotype has a count of ten or more. The chain uses TRBV3-1 and TRBJ2-7; no clear D gene. Germline CDR1 reads LGHDT; CDR2 reads YNNKEL (reference sequence). This CDR3 has 13 residues. Trimming took 4 bases from V and 2 from J, leaving 9 bases between them. CDR3 in amino acids: CASSRTGPYEQYF. The CDR3 coding sequence is TGTGCCAGCAGCCGGACGGGCCCCTACGAGCAGTACTTC.

This clonotype came up a few times. This chain joins TRBV4-1 and TRBJ1-5, with D unclear. The V gene lost 1 base and the J gene lost 1 base, with 8 bases spanning the gap. CDR1 and CDR2 (germline): MGHRA, YSYEKL. The CDR3 runs 15 residues. This chain's CDR3 is CASSQASPSNQPQHF. The CDR3 DNA reads TGCGCCAGCAGCCAAGCCAGTCCAAGCAATCAGCCCCAGCATTTT.

This clonotype was counted at least ten times. CDR3 in DNA: TGTGCCAGCAGTCGAGCCTTCTACAATGAGCAGTTCTTC. It is translated as CASSRAFYNEQFF. The gene calls are TRBV2 and TRBJ2-1, with D unclear. Germline CDR1 SNHLY, CDR2 FYNNEI. Deletions cut 5 bases from V and 3 bases from J, with 8 bases between. The CDR3 is 13 amino acids.

The V and J genes are TRBV7-2 and TRBJ2-3; 8 nucleotides align to TRBD2. CDR3 length: 18 residues. The germline gives CDR1 SGHTA, CDR2 FQGNSA. The ends lost 5 bases at V and 2 bases at J; junction bases unmatched: 15. CDR3 residues: CASSRTSGGAVSTDTQYF. In DNA, the CDR3 is TGTGCCAGCAGCCGAACTAGCGGCGGAGCTGTTTCCACAGATACGCAGTATTTT.